These 8 T cell receptor beta chains came from one sample sequenced in a study of T cells in Graves' hyperthyroidism and ophthalmopathy. Authors of the study amplified TCR beta CDR3 regions from RNA transcripts. HTBI primers were used for first-round RT-PCR of the TCR CDR3. TCRdb called the multiplex PCR reads again in MiXCR, with one record for every CDR3 protein. The sample has under 650,000 distinct CDR3 sequences; 15% to 20% are singletons. Sequencing was done on a sample of blood. The receptors come from a young woman with Graves' hyperthyroidism.

Worth noting for this clonotype: This sequence may be a read error, since a much larger clone differs from it by one base. The J gene is TRBJ1-5, the V gene TRBV6-1; possibly TRBD1 for D (5 bases). The CDR3 consists of 12 residues. CDR1 is MNHNS, CDR2 SASEGT, per germline. With 7 bases removed from V and 11 bases from J, the gap between germline ends came to 15 bases. This CDR3 reads CASIPTGLTQHF. CDR3 in DNA: TGTGCCAGCATACCAACAGGATTGACCCAGCATTTT.

This clonotype was picked up many times. V is TRBV5-1 and J is TRBJ2-2; TRBD1 is a possible D gene (6 bases). CDR3 length equals 16 residues. CDR1 and CDR2 (germline): SGHRS, YFSETQ. The ends were cut back, 0 bases at V and 0 bases at J, with 9 bases in the middle. CDR3 amino acids: CASSLGWTANTGELFF. The CDR3 DNA follows: TGCGCCAGCAGCTTGGGTTGGACAGCGAACACCGGGGAGCTGTTTTTT.

There are many counts of this clonotype. The V call is TRBV28, the J call TRBJ1-1; the match to TRBD1 covers 8 bases. The CDR3 consists of 13 residues. Germline CDR1 and CDR2: MDHEN and SYDVKM. The V and J ends lost 5 bases and 5 bases, in that order; junction bases with no gene match: 4. For the CDR3, the DNA is TGTGCCAGCAGTATTGACAGGGGAACTGAAGCTTTCTTT. Its translation: CASSIDRGTEAFF.

This clonotype was seen ten or more times. The chain recombines TRBV7-2 with TRBJ2-5, with 8 bases fitting TRBD2. Germline V gives CDR1 SGHTA, CDR2 FQGNSA. This CDR3 region has 17 residues. J gave up 1 base and V 0 bases, and 7 bases lay outside the gene matches. CDR3 region: CASSLALSGGPQETQYF. CDR3 sequence (DNA): TGTGCCAGCAGCTTAGCTCTATCGGGAGGGCCCCAAGAGACCCAGTACTTC.

The gene calls are TRBV20-1 and TRBJ2-1, with D possibly being TRBD2 (5 bases). The CDR3 covers 12 residues. V gave up 4 bases and J gave up 3 bases, with 7 bases separating them. Germline V CDR1 and CDR2: DFQATT, SNEGSKA (reference sequence). As DNA, the CDR3 is TGCAGTGCTAACGGGAACTACAATGAGCAGTTCTTC. Its protein is CSANGNYNEQFF.

This clonotype has at least ten counts. One junction end disagrees with the germline gene, perhaps due to a read error. The V gene is TRBV20-1, the J gene TRBJ2-5, with no clear D. This CDR3 has 11 residues. Germline V CDR1 and CDR2: DFQATT, SNEGSKA (reference sequence). Here the CDR3 DNA reads TGCAGTGCGAGAGGCCAAGAGACCCAGTACTTC. Its translation: CSARGQETQYF.

This clonotype was recorded many times. The chain carries TRBV27 and TRBJ1-1; no definite D call. Germline assignment: CDR1 MNHEY and CDR2 SMNVEV (reference sequence). The CDR3 length is 12 residues. V lost 3 bases and J 8 bases, leaving 10 bases between the germline ends. DNA for the CDR3: TGTGCCAGCAGTTTGGACCTGACAGAAGCTTTCTTT. It codes for CASSLDLTEAFF.

Only a few counts were recorded for this clonotype. This rearrangement joins TRBV4-1 to TRBJ1-2; D gene unclear. Germline CDR1 is MGHRA and CDR2 is YSYEKL. The CDR3 sequence is 16 residues long. V lost 0 bases and J lost 0, with 11 bases in between. The CDR3 here is CASSQEGHNPNYGYTF. In DNA, the CDR3 is TGCGCCAGCAGCCAAGAAGGGCACAACCCTAACTATGGCTACACCTTC.